This TCR beta chain is drawn from a study of Graves' ophthalmopathy and Graves' hyperthyroidism. In this sample, this clonotype turned up many times. Its antigen is currently unknown. General observations from the study: In predicting ophthalmopathy progression, the model reached around 65% sensitivity and roughly 75% specificity.

TCR beta CDR3 regions were amplified from RNA transcripts. A first-round RT-PCR used HTBI primers, followed by a second-round multiplex PCR. Each CDR3 protein gets one entry after TCRdb re-called the multiplex PCR reads with MiXCR. The sample records 450,000 or so distinct CDR3 sequences, around 15% being singletons. The CDR3 loop spans 11 amino acids. Germline-derived CDR1 and CDR2 are MDHEN and SYDVKM. V was clipped by 6 bases and J by 7 bases, with 10 bases between them. Input material: blood. The origin of this receptor is a woman in her twenties or thirties with Graves' ophthalmopathy. V gene TRBV28 combines with J gene TRBJ2-7; no clear D gene. The CDR3 here is CASSRTAEQYF. CDR3 DNA sequence: TGTGCCAGCAGCCGAACAGCGGAGCAGTACTTC.